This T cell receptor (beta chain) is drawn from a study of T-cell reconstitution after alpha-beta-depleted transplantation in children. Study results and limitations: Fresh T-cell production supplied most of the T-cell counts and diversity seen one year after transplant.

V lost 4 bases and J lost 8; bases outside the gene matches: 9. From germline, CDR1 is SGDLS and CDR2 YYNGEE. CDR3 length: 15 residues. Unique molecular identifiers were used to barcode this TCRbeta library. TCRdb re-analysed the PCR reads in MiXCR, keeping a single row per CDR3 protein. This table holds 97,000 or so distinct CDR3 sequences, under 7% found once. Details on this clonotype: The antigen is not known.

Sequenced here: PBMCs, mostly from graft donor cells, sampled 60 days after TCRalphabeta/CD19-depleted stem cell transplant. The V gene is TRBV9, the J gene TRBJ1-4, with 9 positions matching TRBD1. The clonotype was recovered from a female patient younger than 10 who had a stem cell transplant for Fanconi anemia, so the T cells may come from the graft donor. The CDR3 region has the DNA TGTGCCAGCAGCTTAACCGGGACAGGGAACGAAAAACTGTTTTTT. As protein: CASSLTGTGNEKLFF.